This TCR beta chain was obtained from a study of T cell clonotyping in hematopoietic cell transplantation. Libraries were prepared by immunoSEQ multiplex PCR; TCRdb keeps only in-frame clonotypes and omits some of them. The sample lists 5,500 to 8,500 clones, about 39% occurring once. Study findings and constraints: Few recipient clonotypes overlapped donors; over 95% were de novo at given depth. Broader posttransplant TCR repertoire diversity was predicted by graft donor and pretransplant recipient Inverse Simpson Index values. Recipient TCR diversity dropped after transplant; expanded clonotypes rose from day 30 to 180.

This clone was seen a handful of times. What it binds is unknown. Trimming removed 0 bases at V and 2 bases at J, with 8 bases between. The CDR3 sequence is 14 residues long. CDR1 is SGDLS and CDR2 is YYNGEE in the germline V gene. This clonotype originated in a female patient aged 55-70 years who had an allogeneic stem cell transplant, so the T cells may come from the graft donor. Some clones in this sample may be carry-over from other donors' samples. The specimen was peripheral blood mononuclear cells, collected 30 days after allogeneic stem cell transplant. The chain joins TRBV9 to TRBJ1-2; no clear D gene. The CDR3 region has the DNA TGTGCCAGCAGCGTAGGTGGGCTCAACTATGGCTACACCTTC. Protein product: CASSVGGLNYGYTF.